The 27 T cell receptor beta chains below were found in one sample sequenced in a study of blood T cell repertoires in COVID-19. The method was immunoSEQ multiplex PCR; TCRdb's version includes in-frame clones alone and lacks a portion of them. The data contain under 300,000 clones, nearly 90% of them seen just once; the ten biggest clones take up approximately 5%. Sequenced material: peripheral blood. The receptor source for this set is a woman in her 40s who had recovered from COVID-19.

V is TRBV4-1 and J is TRBJ1-1; tentative D call: TRBD1 (6 bases). Germline loops: CDR1 MGHRA, CDR2 YSYEKL. The CDR3 is 14 residues long. V lost 4 bases and J lost 1, with 10 bases in between. The CDR3 bases are TGCGCCAGCAGCCCAGGGGTCCAGAACACTGAAGCTTTCTTT. This codes for CASSPGVQNTEAFF.

This rearrangement joins TRBV19 to TRBJ2-5; TRBD2 matches 10 bases. Trimming cost V 6 bases and J 1 base; bases outside gene matches: 2. The CDR3 contains 14 residues. Germline values: CDR1 LNHDA, CDR2 SQIVND (reference sequence). Here the CDR3 DNA reads TGTGCCAGTAGCGTAGCGGGGGGCCAAGAGACCCAGTACTTC. Translated, it gives CASSVAGGQETQYF.

This chain joins TRBV28 and TRBJ2-3; 8 bases align to TRBD2. CDR1 MDHEN and CDR2 SYDVKM come from the germline V gene. The CDR3 has 14 amino acids. Trimming removed 4 bases from V and 3 bases from J; junction bases left unmatched: 3. CDR3 region: CASSSGLDTDTQYF. In nucleotides, the CDR3 is TGTGCCAGCAGTTCGGGACTAGATACAGATACGCAGTATTTT.

The rearrangement links TRBV4-2 to TRBJ2-3, with TRBD2 matching over 7 bases. Germline V lookup: CDR1 LGHNA, CDR2 YNFKEQ. Trimming removed 1 base from V and 0 bases from J; junction bases left unmatched: 10. The CDR3 is made up of 18 amino acids. The CDR3 region has the DNA TGTGCCAGCAGCCAAGCCCCTGTTCCGGGGGGTAGCACAGATACGCAGTATTTT. Its translation is CASSQAPVPGGSTDTQYF.

This clone has only one observation. The gene calls are TRBV11-2 and TRBJ2-5; 8 bases agree with TRBD2. V lost 5 bases to trimming and J lost 4 bases; unmatched junction nucleotides: 12. Germline-derived CDR1 and CDR2 are SGHAT and FQNNGV. This CDR3 comprises 16 residues. In DNA form, the CDR3 reads TGTGCCAGCAGCCCGGAGACTAGCGTTTATCGAGAGACCCAGTACTTC. This sequence encodes CASSPETSVYRETQYF.

The chain combines TRBV6-6 with TRBJ2-2; no reliable D call. CDR3 length equals 13 residues. V lost 7 bases to trimming and J lost 4 bases, with 10 bases between them. The germline gives CDR1 MNHNY, CDR2 SVGAGI (reference sequence). The CDR3 DNA follows: TGTGCCAGCACCCCCAGTGGCACCGGGGAGCTGTTTTTT. Translating it yields CASTPSGTGELFF.

This clone has more than one count but fewer than ten. The CDR3 sequence: CASSLARGDIRPLEQYF. In DNA form, the CDR3 reads TGTGCCAGCAGCTTGGCCCGTGGGGACATACGTCCATTGGAGCAGTACTTC. The chain combines TRBV5-5 with TRBJ2-7; weak D call: TRBD1 (6 bases). The CDR3 has 17 residues. V lost 0 bases, J lost 7 bases, and 23 bases lay in between. Germline lookup yields CDR1 SGHKS and CDR2 YYEKEE (reference sequence).

This clone occurred a few times. This sequence joins TRBV7-3 and TRBJ2-3; TRBD2 might be the D (5 bases). The CDR3 has 14 residues. The V gene lost 5 bases and the J gene lost 6 bases, with 15 bases spanning the gap. Looked up from germline, CDR1 is SGHTA and CDR2 is FQGTGA. The CDR3 protein is CASSGGAKRDTQYF. The CDR3, as DNA: TGTGCCAGCAGCGGAGGAGCCAAGAGGGATACGCAGTATTTT.

The V and J genes are TRBV11-3 and TRBJ2-1, with 7 bases aligning to TRBD1. V gave up 4 bases and J gave up 9 bases; unmatched junction bases: 6. Germline V lookup: CDR1 SGHNT, CDR2 YENEEA. The CDR3 length is 13 residues. The DNA of the CDR3 is TGTGCCAGCAGCTCGACACAGGGGTCTGAGCAGTTCTTC. Amino acid sequence: CASSSTQGSEQFF.

The rearrangement joins TRBV27 to TRBJ1-2; possible D gene TRBD1, 5 bases. Germline lookup yields CDR1 MNHEY and CDR2 SMNVEV (reference sequence). The CDR3 runs to 16 residues. Trimming removed 5 bases at V and 0 bases at J, with 16 bases between. CDR3 DNA sequence: TGTGCCAGCAGTAACCGCCCCGGCAGGGCTAACTATGGCTACACCTTC. Amino acid sequence: CASSNRPGRANYGYTF.

This clone was counted a few times. The chain combines TRBV29-1 with TRBJ1-4, with D perhaps TRBD1 (5 bases). The ends were cut back, 7 bases at V and 8 bases at J, with 17 bases in the middle. The CDR3 sequence is 13 residues long. Germline V CDR1 and CDR2: SQVTM, ANQGSEA. The CDR3 loop reads CSAQKGAGEKLFF. CDR3 bases: TGCAGCGCTCAGAAAGGGGCAGGGGAAAAACTGTTTTTT.

The genes are TRBV6-6 and TRBJ1-2; 8 nucleotides align to TRBD1. From germline, CDR1 is MNHNY and CDR2 SVGAGI (reference sequence). Trimming removed 2 bases from V and 4 bases from J; junction bases left unmatched: 6. The CDR3 is made up of 15 amino acids. This CDR3 is CASSYASGTGYGYTF. CDR3 sequence (DNA): TGTGCCAGCAGTTACGCATCCGGGACAGGCTATGGCTACACCTTC.

The CDR3, as DNA: TGTGCCACCAGTGGGGAGTACCCCAACACTGAAGCTTTCTTT. It specifies CATSGEYPNTEAFF. The chain carries TRBV24-1 and TRBJ1-1; no reliable D call. V was shortened by 5 bases and J by 2 bases, with 11 bases between the two germline ends. The CDR3 is 14 residues long. Per the germline V gene, CDR1 is KGHDR and CDR2 is SFDVKD.

The V gene is TRBV9, the J gene TRBJ1-4; 9 nucleotides align to TRBD1. V was pared by 3 bases and J by 6 bases, with 3 bases of the junction left unmatched. The CDR3 has 14 residues. The V gene's germline CDR1 is SGDLS and CDR2 YYNGEE. The CDR3 protein is CASSGGTGYEKLFF. CDR3 nucleotide sequence: TGTGCCAGCAGCGGAGGGACAGGGTATGAAAAACTGTTTTTT.

The chain combines TRBV5-1 with TRBJ2-3; D unclear. Germline V lookup: CDR1 SGHRS, CDR2 YFSETQ. Deletions cut 10 bases from V and 0 bases from J, with 15 bases between. The CDR3 is 14 residues long. Here the CDR3 DNA reads TGCGCCCACCGGGTCGACCCAAGCACAGATACGCAGTATTTT. It encodes CAHRVDPSTDTQYF. The full variable domain, rest sourced from reference TRBV5-1 and TRBJ2-3, is KAGVTQTPRYLIKTRGQQVTLSCSPISGHRSVSWYQQTPGQGLQFLFEYFSETQRNKGNFPGRFSGRQFSNSRSEMNVSTLELGDSALYLCAHRVDPSTDTQYFGPGTRLTVL.

CDR3 protein: CASSDRPTGSLPQHF. CDR3 bases: TGTGCCAGCAGTGACCGGCCGACAGGCAGCCTTCCCCAGCATTTT. The chain joins TRBV6-1 to TRBJ1-5, with D perhaps matching TRBD1 (6 bases). This CDR3 spans 15 amino acids. V was pared by 3 bases and J by 10 bases, with 19 bases between. Per the germline V gene, CDR1 is MNHNS and CDR2 is SASEGT.

The chain has TRBV12-5 and TRBJ1-1; D unclear. The germline V gene encodes CDR1 LGHNT and CDR2 FRNRAP. Trimming removed 6 bases from V and 0 bases from J, with 8 bases in between. CDR3 length: 13 amino acids. CDR3 in DNA: TGTGCTAGTGGGCTGGGAGTGAACACTGAAGCTTTCTTT. Its translation is CASGLGVNTEAFF.

The rearrangement links TRBV4-1 to TRBJ2-1, with 14 positions matching TRBD2. The CDR3 has 16 residues. J gave up 7 bases and V 4 bases, and 6 bases lay outside the gene matches. Germline V gene lookup returns CDR1 MGHRA and CDR2 YSYEKL. For the CDR3, the DNA is TGCGCCAGCAGCCGGCCCGGGACTAGCGGGAGAAATGAGCAGTTCTTC. Its translation: CASSRPGTSGRNEQFF.

The gene calls are TRBV29-1 and TRBJ1-1, with D possibly matching TRBD1 (6 bases). Germline V gene sequence: CDR1 SQVTM, CDR2 ANQGSEA. V lost 4 bases and J lost 4, with 10 bases in between. The CDR3 totals 12 residues. The CDR3 DNA sequence: TGCAGCGTTGCATCAGGGGTCACTGAAGCTTTCTTT. Translated: CSVASGVTEAFF.

The chain links TRBV5-4 to TRBJ2-7; 8 bases fit TRBD2. J lost 5 bases, V lost 4 bases, and 14 bases had no gene match. There are 16 residues in the CDR3. Germline CDR1 and CDR2: SGHNT and YYREEE (reference sequence). As DNA, the CDR3 is TGTGCCAGCAGCCCTTTGCATAGCGGGGAAGGGGACGAGCAGTACTTC. Its protein is CASSPLHSGEGDEQYF. The variable domain in full, with the rest retrieved from reference TRBV5-4 and TRBJ2-7, is ETGVTQSPTHLIKTRGQQVTLRCSSQSGHNTVSWYQQALGQGPQFIFQYYREEENGRGNFPPRFSGLQFPNYSSELNVNALELDDSALYLCASSPLHSGEGDEQYFGPGTRLTVT.

The J gene is TRBJ2-1, the V gene TRBV7-2, with 14 bases that match TRBD2. V trimming: 5 bases; J trimming: 7 bases; junction bases outside the gene matches: 7. CDR3 length: 16 residues. The germline gives CDR1 SGHTA, CDR2 FQGNSA. CDR3 in amino acids: CASSQRLAGGGNEQFF. The CDR3 region has the DNA TGTGCCAGCAGCCAGCGACTAGCGGGAGGGGGAAATGAGCAGTTCTTC.

Notes on this clone: The junction does not match germline at one end; this may be a read error. The chain recombines TRBV6-5 with TRBJ1-1; 7 nucleotides line up with TRBD1. CDR1 is MNHEY, CDR2 SVGAGI, per germline. This CDR3 comprises 12 residues. Written as DNA, the CDR3 is TGTGCCAGCAGGCCGAACAGGGGTTGGAAAGTCTTT. It translates to CASRPNRGWKVF.

This chain links TRBV2 with TRBJ1-6, with a weak D call TRBD1 (5 bases). Trimming removed 8 bases at V and 0 bases at J, with 14 bases between. The CDR3 runs to 16 residues. Germline-derived CDR1 and CDR2 are SNHLY and FYNNEI. CDR3 DNA: TGTGCCAGCGAAAGGGGCGGGGGCTCCTATAATTCACCCCTCCACTTT. This gives the protein CASERGGGSYNSPLHF.

The rearrangement uses TRBV18 and TRBJ1-3; no clear D gene. CDR1 and CDR2 from the germline V gene are KGHSH and LQKENI. Trimming left V 5 bases short and J 2 bases short, with 13 bases between. The CDR3 covers 15 residues. Here the CDR3 reads CASSSNQRTGNTIYF. The CDR3 DNA sequence: TGTGCCAGCTCATCAAACCAGAGGACTGGAAACACCATATATTTT.

The rearrangement joins TRBV10-2 to TRBJ1-4; perhaps TRBD1 as D (5 bases). The length of the CDR3 is 12 residues. CDR1 WSHSY and CDR2 SAAADI come from the germline V gene. Trimming pared 7 bases from V and 7 bases from J, leaving 10 bases between. The DNA of the CDR3 is TGCGCCAGCAAGGGGATGGTTGAAAAACTGTTTTTT. Residues: CASKGMVEKLFF.

The genes are TRBV6-1 and TRBJ1-5, with a tentative D call TRBD1 (5 bases). Trimming shortened V by 2 bases and J by 0 bases, and 11 bases separated the two germline ends. CDR1 and CDR2 (germline): MNHNS, SASEGT. CDR3 length: 16 amino acids. The CDR3 DNA follows: TGTGCCAGCAGTGAAAGTGGGGCCCATAGCAATCAGCCCCAGCATTTT. Translation gives CASSESGAHSNQPQHF.

This clone occurred a few times. The chain is built from TRBV19 and TRBJ2-2, with 10 bases matching TRBD2. J lost 4 bases, V lost 7 bases, and 6 bases had no gene match. The length of the CDR3 is 15 residues. Germline loops: CDR1 LNHDA, CDR2 SQIVND (reference sequence). The CDR3 nucleotides are TGTGCCAGTACCAGCGGGAGGGCGGGCACCGGGGAGCTGTTTTTT. The encoded protein is CASTSGRAGTGELFF.